The 18 T cell receptor beta chains given below trace back to one sample, sequenced in a study of T cell repertoires in cytomegalovirus infection. TCRdb redid the calling of the reads with MiXCR, one entry per CDR3 protein. The repertoire has roughly 100,000 distinct CDR3 sequences, 16% of them found once; the top ten carry about 7.3%. Input material: PBMCs. These receptors all stem from a human donor in good health (CMV status not recorded). Some clones in this sample may be carry-over from other donors' samples.

The V and J genes are TRBV5-1 and TRBJ1-4; D gene ambiguous. The CDR3 sequence is 14 residues long. Germline lookup yields CDR1 SGHRS and CDR2 YFSETQ. Trimming cost V 3 bases and J 6 bases, with 12 bases left between them. Here the CDR3 DNA reads TGCGCCAGCAGCTCGCGGGGTTTGGATGAAAAACTGTTTTTT. Its translation: CASSSRGLDEKLFF. The full variable domain, its missing parts supplied by reference TRBV5-1 and TRBJ1-4, is KAGVTQTPRYLIKTRGQQVTLSCSPISGHRSVSWYQQTPGQGLQFLFEYFSETQRNKGNFPGRFSGRQFSNSRSEMNVSTLELGDSALYLCASSSRGLDEKLFFGSGTQLSVL.

This clonotype was seen at least ten times. The chain combines TRBV7-2 with TRBJ1-3, with D possibly matching TRBD1 (5 bases). The CDR3 extends over 15 amino acids. The germline V gene encodes CDR1 SGHTA and CDR2 FQGNSA. Deletions cut 5 bases from V and 8 bases from J, with 19 bases between. The CDR3 sequence: CASSPLGWDSDTIYF. The CDR3 bases are TGTGCCAGCAGCCCACTGGGGTGGGACTCGGACACCATATATTTT.

The V and J genes are TRBV3-1 and TRBJ2-5; D perhaps matches TRBD1 (6 bases). Trimming took off 8 bases at V and 5 bases at J, with 18 bases between the two ends. The CDR3 consists of 14 residues. Germline V gene lookup returns CDR1 LGHDT and CDR2 YNNKEL (reference sequence). CDR3 nucleotide sequence: TGTGCCAGCGGTTGGGGGCTGGGTGACGAGACCCAGTACTTC. This sequence encodes CASGWGLGDETQYF.

There are a few counts of this clonotype. CDR3 nucleotides: TGCAGCGTTTTCAAGATAGACAGCCTAGCCAAAAACATTCAGTACTTC. This encodes CSVFKIDSLAKNIQYF. The chain recombines TRBV29-1 with TRBJ2-4, with D possibly being TRBD1 (5 bases). The CDR3 consists of 16 residues. Trimming left V 5 bases short and J 0 bases short, with 17 bases between. Germline-derived CDR1 and CDR2 are SQVTM and ANQGSEA. Filled out from reference TRBV29-1 and TRBJ2-4, the complete variable domain reads SAVISQKPSRDICQRGTSLTIQCQVDSQVTMMFWYRQQPGQSLTLIATANQGSEATYESGFVIDKFPISRPNLTFSTLTVSNMSPEDSSIYLCSVFKIDSLAKNIQYFGAGTRLSVL.

This clonotype was recorded a few times. The V call is TRBV6-6, the J call TRBJ2-3; D is ambiguous. Per germline, CDR1 MNHNY and CDR2 SVGAGI (reference sequence). CDR3 length: 14 residues. Trimming cost V 0 bases and J 5 bases, with 9 bases left between them. The CDR3 region is CASSYSKNQDTQYF. For the CDR3, the DNA is TGTGCCAGCAGTTACTCGAAGAACCAAGATACGCAGTATTTT.

The genes are TRBV7-2 and TRBJ2-2; D remains unclear. The germline gives CDR1 SGHTA, CDR2 FQGNSA. Between the trimmed V and J ends, which lost 5 bases and 6 bases, there was a span of 10 bases. The CDR3 covers 13 residues. The CDR3 region is CASSLLGPGELFF. CDR3 sequence (DNA): TGTGCCAGCAGCCTCCTAGGACCCGGGGAGCTGTTTTTT.

This clonotype was observed at least ten times. The rearrangement joins TRBV6-5 to TRBJ1-2; a possible D gene is TRBD1 (6 bases). V lost 4 bases to trimming and J lost 7 bases, with 13 bases between them. This CDR3 has 13 residues. Germline lookup yields CDR1 MNHEY and CDR2 SVGAGI. CDR3 bases: TGTGCCAGCAGTTCAACCAGGACAGCTGGCTACACCTTC. Protein: CASSSTRTAGYTF.

This clonotype occurred many times. The chain combines TRBV7-3 with TRBJ2-4, with 7 positions matching TRBD2. The CDR3 has 16 amino acids. CDR1 is SGHTA, CDR2 FQGTGA, per germline. After removal of 2 bases from V and 3 bases from J, the junction contained 7 bases not matched to a gene. The CDR3 spells CASSLDPPGGKNIQYF. The CDR3 nucleotides are TGTGCCAGCAGCTTAGATCCCCCGGGGGGCAAAAACATTCAGTACTTC.

V gene TRBV5-1 combines with J gene TRBJ1-2; D is unresolved. Germline-derived CDR1 and CDR2 are SGHRS and YFSETQ. This CDR3 has 15 residues. V was trimmed by 5 bases and J by 3 bases, leaving 17 bases between them. The CDR3: CASRRTSTSDYGYTF. The CDR3, as DNA: TGCGCCAGCAGACGGACCTCAACTTCAGACTATGGCTACACCTTC.

The chain employs TRBV6-2 or TRBV6-3 and TRBJ1-5; the D is unclear. Germline lookup yields CDR1 MNHEY and CDR2 SVGEGT. Trimming pared 3 bases from V and 5 bases from J, leaving 11 bases between. The CDR3 spans 14 residues. Written as DNA, the CDR3 is TGTGCCAGCAGTTATACCCTTAGGGATCAGCCCCAGCATTTT. Its translation is CASSYTLRDQPQHF.

The sample holds a few counts of this clonotype. The chain recombines TRBV7-4 with TRBJ1-4; TRBD1 matches 8 bases. Germline V gives CDR1 SGHVT, CDR2 SQSDAQ. Trimming took 8 bases from V and 2 from J; bases not matched to a gene: 4. CDR3 length: 14 amino acids. The CDR3: CASGTGGTNEKLFF. DNA of the CDR3: TGTGCCAGCGGCACAGGGGGGACTAATGAAAAACTGTTTTTT.

This clonotype was detected a few times. The chain uses TRBV4-2 and TRBJ1-2, with TRBD1 identical over 10 bases. J lost 6 bases, V lost 4 bases, and 2 bases had no gene match. Germline values: CDR1 LGHNA, CDR2 YNFKEQ. The CDR3 covers 13 residues. The CDR3 DNA reads as TGTGCCAGCAGCCTGGGACAGGGGAATGGCTACACCTTC. This gives the protein CASSLGQGNGYTF.

Many counts were recorded for this clonotype. This chain links TRBV7-8 with TRBJ1-6, with 8 bases that match TRBD1. CDR3 size: 14 residues. Germline V gives CDR1 SGHVS, CDR2 FQNEAQ. With V trimmed by 3 bases and J by 10 bases, 5 bases remained unmatched. Written as DNA, the CDR3 is TGTGCCAGCAGCTTTGGACAGGGTCGGTCACCCCTCCACTTT. It yields the protein CASSFGQGRSPLHF.

The chain uses TRBV7-9 and TRBJ1-1; no definite D call. This CDR3 has 13 amino acids. Trimming removed 1 base from V and 4 bases from J, with 7 bases in between. Germline V gene lookup returns CDR1 SEHNR and CDR2 FQNEAQ (reference sequence). CDR3 in amino acids: CASSLGAGTEAFF. The CDR3 DNA reads as TGTGCCAGCAGCTTAGGAGCTGGCACTGAAGCTTTCTTT.

This clonotype turned up a few times. This chain uses TRBV28 with TRBJ1-5; D call uncertain. From germline, CDR1 is MDHEN and CDR2 SYDVKM. Trimming pared 4 bases from V and 4 bases from J, leaving 20 bases between. The CDR3 is 17 amino acids. The CDR3 DNA reads as TGTGCCAGCAGTTCCAGGCTCGGGAAAACGATAAATCAGCCCCAGCATTTT. Protein sequence: CASSSRLGKTINQPQHF.

This clonotype was found a few times. CDR3 loop: CSAVAGGPETQYF. The CDR3 DNA reads as TGCAGTGCGGTAGCGGGGGGGCCTGAGACCCAGTACTTC. The chain combines TRBV20-1 with TRBJ2-5; 11 bases are shared with TRBD2. V dropped 6 bases and J dropped 5; count of bases not matched to a gene: 5. The CDR3 sequence is 13 residues long. The germline CDR1 and CDR2 sequences are DFQATT and SNEGSKA (reference sequence).

A single count supports this clonotype. The V gene is TRBV14, the J gene TRBJ2-7; D not certain. CDR3 length equals 12 residues. Trimming cost V 4 bases and J 5 bases, with 9 bases left between them. The germline V gene encodes CDR1 SGHDN and CDR2 FVKESK. CDR3 sequence reads: CASSRVRHEQYF. CDR3 nucleotide sequence: TGTGCCAGCAGCCGAGTTCGTCACGAGCAGTACTTC.

This clonotype has a handful of counts. The chain uses TRBV12-3 or TRBV12-4 and TRBJ2-3, with unresolved D. The CDR3 covers 13 residues. Trimming took off 3 bases at V and 4 bases at J, with 8 bases between the two ends. The CDR3 DNA is TGTGCCAGCAGTTTCCCCCCGGCAGATACGCAGTATTTT. Its protein product is CASSFPPADTQYF.